One and the same sample provided the 26 T cell receptor beta chains below, sequenced in a study of T cells expressing NK-cell markers. TCRdb re-called the 5' RACE reads and gives one entry per CDR3 protein, without DNA. The sample yields 150,000 to 180,000 distinct CDR3 sequences, of which the top ten take up about 39%. Sequencing input: blood T cells: a sorted CD56 or NKG2C T cell subset, CD4+ or CD8+ T cells, or bulk PBMC T cells (not recorded which). The receptors originated from a woman aged 50 to 65 in good health.

V and J are TRBV19 and TRBJ2-1; TCRdb selects TRBD2, and the lack of DNA leaves this call unchecked. The V gene's germline CDR1 is LNHDA and CDR2 SQIVND (reference sequence). The CDR3 covers 15 residues. The CDR3: CASTLKAGAYNEQFF. The full variable domain, its missing parts supplied by reference TRBV19 and TRBJ2-1, is DGGITQSPKYLFRKEGQNVTLSCEQNLNHDAMYWYRQDPGQGLRLIYYSQIVNDFQKGDIAEGYSVSREKKESFPLTVTSAQKNPTAFYLCASTLKAGAYNEQFFGPGTRLTVL.

The gene calls are TRBV2 and TRBJ2-3. The CDR3 covers 15 residues. Germline CDR1 reads SNHLY; CDR2 reads FYNNEI. This CDR3 reads CASTAGLEGTDTQYF.

This chain links TRBV30 with TRBJ1-2; with no DNA, the TCRdb D assignment of TRBD1 cannot be verified. CDR3 length: 12 residues. Per germline, CDR1 GTSNPN and CDR2 SVGIG (reference sequence). The CDR3 region is CAWSDAGTMGTF.

The chain couples TRBV4-1 to TRBJ2-3; with no DNA, the TCRdb D assignment of TRBD1 cannot be verified. Germline CDR1 MGHRA, CDR2 YSYEKL. There are 12 residues in the CDR3. CDR3: CASSSLEDTQYF.

The chain carries TRBV27 and TRBJ1-2; TCRdb proposes TRBD1, but this gene call is untestable without DNA. CDR3 length: 15 residues. Germline lookup yields CDR1 MNHEY and CDR2 SMNVEV (reference sequence). The CDR3 region is CASRPGTGVGYGYTF.

The genes are TRBV24-1 and TRBJ2-1. The CDR3 totals 12 residues. Germline CDR1 and CDR2: KGHDR and SFDVKD. CDR3 loop: CATSDIENEQFF.

The CDR3 sequence: CATSDLNEGADTQYF. The chain has TRBV24-1 and TRBJ2-3; checking the TCRdb D call of TRBD1 is not possible without DNA. This CDR3 is 15 amino acids long. Germline CDR1 KGHDR, CDR2 SFDVKD.

The genes are TRBV4-2 and TRBJ2-1; checking the TCRdb D call of TRBD2 is not possible without DNA. The length of the CDR3 is 16 residues. The germline CDR1 and CDR2 sequences are LGHNA and YNFKEQ. The CDR3 loop reads CASSPGGAIASVEQFF.

The chain couples TRBV7-2 to TRBJ2-1. The CDR3 sequence is 16 residues long. From germline, CDR1 is SGHTA and CDR2 FQGNSA. The CDR3 region is CASSLFGRTTHNEQFF.

This chain uses TRBV9 with TRBJ2-1. The CDR3 contains 16 residues. CDR1 and CDR2 from the germline V gene are SGDLS and YYNGEE. This CDR3 reads CASSVGLTSSYNEQFF.

The chain combines TRBV29-1 with TRBJ2-5; TCRdb's D call of TRBD1 is untestable without DNA. The CDR3 runs 13 residues. Germline V lookup: CDR1 SQVTM, CDR2 ANQGSEA. The CDR3 loop is CSVLTGGQETQYF.

The rearrangement joins TRBV5-1 to TRBJ2-3. Germline CDR1 SGHRS, CDR2 YFSETQ. The CDR3 runs to 16 residues. The CDR3 region is CASSPNDDTSTDTQYF.

This chain links TRBV4-1 with TRBJ2-1. The germline gives CDR1 MGHRA, CDR2 YSYEKL. The CDR3 covers 11 residues. This CDR3 reads CASGLNNEQFF.

The J gene is TRBJ2-3, the V gene TRBV16; lacking DNA, the TRBD2 call made by TCRdb goes unchecked. This CDR3 contains 15 residues. Looked up from germline, CDR1 is KGHSY and CDR2 is FQNENV. This CDR3 is CASSQAGGSTDTQYF.

The V and J genes are TRBV10-3 and TRBJ2-1; TCRdb names TRBD1, which stays unverified in the absence of DNA. The CDR3 is made up of 13 amino acids. Germline V gives CDR1 ENHRY, CDR2 SYGVKD. CDR3 residues: CAILGPPENEQFF.

The J gene is TRBJ2-3, the V gene TRBV25-1. Germline lookup yields CDR1 MGHDK and CDR2 SYGVNS. CDR3 length: 15 amino acids. The CDR3 protein is CASSEQDAVADTQYF.

The V and J genes are TRBV6-1 and TRBJ1-1; TCRdb names TRBD1, which stays unverified in the absence of DNA. The length of the CDR3 is 14 residues. The germline CDR1 and CDR2 sequences are MNHNS and SASEGT. The CDR3: CASSEATGDAEAFF.

This rearrangement joins TRBV19 to TRBJ2-2; TCRdb indicates TRBD1, and absent DNA this call remains unverified. CDR1 and CDR2 from the germline V gene are LNHDA and SQIVND (reference sequence). This CDR3 comprises 15 residues. This CDR3 reads CASLASTGGPGELFF.

The chain couples TRBV24-1 to TRBJ2-3; the TCRdb D gene call, TRBD2, has no DNA to confirm it. This CDR3 comprises 14 residues. The germline gives CDR1 KGHDR, CDR2 SFDVKD. The CDR3: CATGTSGSTDTQYF.

The chain links TRBV11-2 to TRBJ2-5; no DNA is available, so the TRBD1 call from TCRdb remains unchecked. CDR3 length equals 17 residues. From germline, CDR1 is SGHAT and CDR2 FQNNGV. The CDR3 here is CASSLVAGGLPGETQYF.

The chain has TRBV14 and TRBJ1-1. The CDR3 extends over 13 amino acids. Per germline, CDR1 SGHDN and CDR2 FVKESK. The CDR3 sequence is CASSQGGSPEAFF. The whole variable domain, remainder taken from reference TRBV14 and TRBJ1-1, is EAGVTQFPSHSVIEKGQTVTLRCDPISGHDNLYWYRRVMGKEIKFLLHFVKESKQDESGMPNNRFLAERTGGTYSTLKVQPAELEDSGVYFCASSQGGSPEAFFGQGTRLTVV.

The chain recombines TRBV10-1 with TRBJ2-2; TCRdb gives TRBD2 as the D gene, but with no DNA this cannot be confirmed. CDR3 length: 16 amino acids. Per germline, CDR1 WNHNN and CDR2 SYGVQD (reference sequence). CDR3 sequence reads: CASSEPASGETGELFF.

The CDR3 loop is CASRLGQLSSTDTQYF. The chain is built from TRBV6-1 and TRBJ2-3; the D call of TRBD1 rests on TCRdb alone, since no DNA is present to check it. Looked up from germline, CDR1 is MNHNS and CDR2 is SASEGT. The CDR3 extends over 16 amino acids.

The genes are TRBV4-1 and TRBJ2-7; checking the TCRdb D call of TRBD1 is not possible without DNA. This CDR3 has 15 residues. The germline gives CDR1 MGHRA, CDR2 YSYEKL. CDR3 loop: CASSQGGGGSYEQYF.

This chain links TRBV7-2 with TRBJ2-1; TCRdb's D gene call, TRBD2, goes unchecked for lack of DNA. There are 13 residues in the CDR3. Per the germline V gene, CDR1 is SGHTA and CDR2 is FQGNSA. The CDR3 reads CASRKLADNEQFF.

The V gene is TRBV19, the J gene TRBJ2-7; with no DNA, the TCRdb D assignment of TRBD1 cannot be verified. Germline CDR1 is LNHDA and CDR2 is SQIVND (reference sequence). The CDR3 has 16 residues. CDR3: CASSISQGLYSYEQYF.